A selection of T cell receptor beta chains follows, all from one sample in a study of vaccination and CD4 T cells after COVID-19. Using its own MiXCR run on the PCR reads, TCRdb lists one record per CDR3 protein. Seen here are roughly 20,000 distinct CDR3 sequences, around two fifths observed once, and the top ten hold about 10%. The antigens of these receptors remain unknown. Sequenced material: CD4+ T cells from blood, cultured in vitro, taken about 7 months after SARS-CoV-2 vaccination. The receptors were gathered from a human donor who had recovered from COVID-19. CDR3s include the opening cysteine and the closing phenylalanine or tryptophan. D genes are given only for firm matches. Part of the rows lack a size; the others show once, few, many or a class for expanded clones.

15,TRBD2,TRBJ2-7,TRBV4-1,.,TGCGCCAGCAGCCGCCTACTAGCGGGAGGGTACGAGCAGTACTTC,CASSRLLAGGYEQYF
12,.,TRBJ2-7,TRBV20-1,once,TGCAGTGCCTGGGACCCTCACTACGAGCAGTACTTC,CSAWDPHYEQYF
12,.,TRBJ2-7,TRBV7-2,.,TGTGCCAGCAGCTACCAGGGTTACGAGCAGTACTTC,CASSYQGYEQYF
17,TRBD2,TRBJ2-7,TRBV4-1,.,TGCGCCAGCAGCCAAGGCCAGGGCGGGAGGGCCGGGTTCGAGCAGTACTTC,CASSQGQGGRAGFEQYF
15,.,TRBJ2-1,TRBV28,.,TGTGCCAGCCGAAGAGAGGCGGGAAATTACAATGAGCAGTTCTTC,CASRREAGNYNEQFF
14,TRBD1,TRBJ2-2,TRBV20-1,.,TGCAGTGCCGCCCGACAGGGGCCCACCGGGGAGCTGTTTTTT,CSAARQGPTGELFF
15,.,TRBJ2-1,TRBV7-2,few,TGTGCCAGCAGCCCCCGGGGCGACTCCAATAGTGAGCAGTTCTTC,CASSPRGDSNSEQFF
14,TRBD1,TRBJ2-7,TRBV27,few,TGTGCCAGCAGTCCGGGACAGGTTATGGTCGAGCAGTACTTC,CASSPGQVMVEQYF
16,TRBD2,TRBJ2-2,TRBV7-2,.,TGTGCCAGCAGTTTATCCGGGACTAGCGGGAGATGGGAGCTGTTTTTT,CASSLSGTSGRWELFF
14,TRBD1,TRBJ2-1,TRBV5-4,few,TGTGCCAGCAGCACGGGACAGGGGGGAAATGAGCAGTTCTTC,CASSTGQGGNEQFF
17,.,TRBJ1-6,TRBV6-2/TRBV6-3,.,TGTGCCAGCAGCTCAGGCCCAGGGCGATCCAATAATTCACCCCTCCACTTT,CASSSGPGRSNNSPLHF
13,TRBD2,TRBJ2-7,TRBV19,.,TGTGCCAGTAGCGGGGAGGGCCCCTACGAGCAGTACTTC,CASSGEGPYEQYF
14,.,TRBJ2-7,TRBV6-1,few,TGTGCCAGCAGTGAAAATGTTTGGGGATACGAGCAGTACTTC,CASSENVWGYEQYF
15,TRBD2,TRBJ2-5,TRBV27,.,TGTGCCAGCAGCGGGACTAGCGGGAGAGCTGTGACCCAGTACTTC,CASSGTSGRAVTQYF
15,TRBD1,TRBJ2-1,TRBV27,.,TGTGCCAGCAGACCGGGACAGGGCTCCTACAATGAGCAGTTCTTC,CASRPGQGSYNEQFF
17,.,TRBJ1-2,TRBV6-1,.,TGTGCCAGCAGTGAAGGGGTAGCCGGGACACGCCTCGGGGGCTACACCTTC,CASSEGVAGTRLGGYTF
17,TRBD2,TRBJ2-7,TRBV24-1,.,TGTGCCACCAGTGATTTAAGACGGCTAGCGGGAGAATACGAGCAGTACTTC,CATSDLRRLAGEYEQYF